This TCR beta chain was retrieved from a study of blood T cell repertoires in COVID-19. The CDR3 runs to 15 residues. Germline V gives CDR1 SGHVS, CDR2 FNYEAQ. The V segment lost 3 bases and the J segment 1 base; nucleotides outside the gene matches: 3. Using immunoSEQ multiplex PCR, the repertoire was profiled, and TCRdb retains in-frame clones only, with some absent. The data show about 170,000 clones, 84% seen once. The sample consisted of peripheral blood. V usage is TRBV7-6 and J usage is TRBJ2-3; 8 positions agree with TRBD2. This clonotype was obtained from a human donor with acute or convalescent COVID-19. The donor label of this sample is uncertain. CDR3: CASSFGLAGTDTQYF. DNA of the CDR3: TGTGCCAGCAGCTTCGGACTAGCCGGCACAGATACGCAGTATTTT.